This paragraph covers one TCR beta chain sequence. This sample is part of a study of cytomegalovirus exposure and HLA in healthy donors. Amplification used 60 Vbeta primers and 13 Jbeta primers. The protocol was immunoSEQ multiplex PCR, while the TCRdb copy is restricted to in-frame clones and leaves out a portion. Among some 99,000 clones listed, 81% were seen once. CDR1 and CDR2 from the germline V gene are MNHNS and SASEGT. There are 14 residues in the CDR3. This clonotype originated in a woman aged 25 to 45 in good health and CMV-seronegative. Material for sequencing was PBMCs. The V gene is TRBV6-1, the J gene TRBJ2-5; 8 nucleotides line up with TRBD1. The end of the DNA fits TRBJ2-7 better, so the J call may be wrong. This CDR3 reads CASKMTGVPYEQYF. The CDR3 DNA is TGTGCCAGCAAGATGACAGGGGTACCCTACGAGCAGTACTTC.